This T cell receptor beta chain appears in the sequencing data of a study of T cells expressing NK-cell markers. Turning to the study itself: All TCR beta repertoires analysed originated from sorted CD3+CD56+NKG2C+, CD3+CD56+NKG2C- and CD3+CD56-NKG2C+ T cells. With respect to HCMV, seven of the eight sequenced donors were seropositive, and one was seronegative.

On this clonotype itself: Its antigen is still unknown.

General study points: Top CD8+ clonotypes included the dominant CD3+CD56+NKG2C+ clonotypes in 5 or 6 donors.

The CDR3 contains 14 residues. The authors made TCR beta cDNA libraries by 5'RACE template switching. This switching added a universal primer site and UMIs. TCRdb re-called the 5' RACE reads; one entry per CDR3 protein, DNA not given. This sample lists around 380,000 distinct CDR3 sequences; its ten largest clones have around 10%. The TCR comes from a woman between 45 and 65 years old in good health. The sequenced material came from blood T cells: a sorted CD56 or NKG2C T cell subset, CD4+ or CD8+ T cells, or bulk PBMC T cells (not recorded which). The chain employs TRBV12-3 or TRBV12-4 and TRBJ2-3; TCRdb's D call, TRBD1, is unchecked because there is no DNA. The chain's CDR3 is CASSPPGQFYTQYF.